The clone carrying this T cell receptor beta chain showed up just once. The data originate from a study of shared clonotypes between healthy human individuals. This table comes from immunoSEQ multiplex PCR, and its TCRdb copy is limited to in-frame clones, with some not included. The sample includes about a million clones, around three quarters seen only once; the top ten take about 0.94%. Germline CDR1 is KGHSH and CDR2 is LQKENI. Trimming removed 2 bases at V and 4 bases at J, with 9 bases between. The CDR3 length is 15 residues. Sequenced input: memory CD4+ T cells from PBMCs. The subset was: CD45RA-negative fraction. The V call is TRBV18, the J call TRBJ2-6; D is undetermined. The receptor comes from a man between 18 and 29 years old in good health. Some clones in this sample may be carry-over from other donors' samples. CDR3 loop: CASSPSVSGANVLTF. The CDR3 DNA sequence: TGTGCCAGCTCACCATCAGTTTCGGGGGCCAACGTCCTGACTTTC.